The 20 T cell receptor beta chains given below trace back to one sample, sequenced in a study of T cells in Graves' hyperthyroidism and ophthalmopathy. The TCR beta CDR3 regions underwent amplification using RNA transcripts as the source. With the HTBI primer set, the TCR CDR3 went through a first round of RT-PCR. TCRdb itself ran the multiplex PCR reads through MiXCR, one entry per CDR3 protein. The table lists 600,000 to 800,000 distinct CDR3 sequences, 35% of them singletons. Sample: blood. The source of these receptors is a woman aged 40 to 50 with Graves' hyperthyroidism.

Regarding this clonotype: A much larger clonotype is one base distant, so this may be a read error. The rearrangement joins TRBV20-1 to TRBJ1-2, with 7 bases identical to TRBD1. Germline CDR1 and CDR2: DFQATT and SNEGSKA (reference sequence). J gave up 3 bases and V 6 bases, and 7 bases lay outside the gene matches. CDR3 length: 13 amino acids. CDR3 sequence reads: CSAQGGRDYGYTF. CDR3 nucleotide sequence: TGCAGTGCCCAAGGGGGCAGGGACTATGGCTACACCTTC.

On this clonotype: A much larger clone differs by one base, so this may be a read error. The genes are TRBV7-9 and TRBJ2-7, with TRBD2 matching 11 bases. The CDR3 runs to 15 residues. Per the germline V gene, CDR1 is SEHNR and CDR2 is FQNEAQ (reference sequence). Unmatched junction bases numbered 9, after V lost 5 bases and J lost 6 bases. CDR3 region: CASSPSTSGECEQYF. The CDR3, as DNA: TGTGCCAGCAGCCCTTCGACTAGCGGGGAATGCGAGCAGTACTTC.

The chain employs TRBV6-1 and TRBJ2-2; D not certain. Germline values: CDR1 MNHNS, CDR2 SASEGT. Trimming left V 4 bases short and J 5 bases short, with 11 bases between. The CDR3 is 14 amino acids. The CDR3 is CASSGGLKTGELFF. The CDR3 DNA sequence: TGTGCCAGCAGTGGGGGTCTCAAGACCGGGGAGCTGTTTTTT.

DNA for the CDR3: TGCGCCAGCAGCCAAGATGAGGGAGGCAGGTATGCCTACGAGCAGTACTTC. Encoded protein: CASSQDEGGRYAYEQYF. The chain has TRBV4-1 and TRBJ2-7; perhaps TRBD2 as D (6 bases). CDR3 length equals 17 residues. Germline CDR1 MGHRA, CDR2 YSYEKL. The V end lost 0 bases, the J end lost 2 bases, and 17 bases lay between the germline ends.

This clonotype has ten or more counts. The chain combines TRBV7-9 with TRBJ2-5, with no clear D. Germline assignment: CDR1 SEHNR and CDR2 FQNEAQ (reference sequence). The CDR3 sequence is 12 residues long. Trimming removed 5 bases at V and 4 bases at J, with 8 bases between. The CDR3 nucleotides read TGTGCCAGCAGCCCAATCGGAGAGACCCAGTACTTC. As protein: CASSPIGETQYF.

The chain employs TRBV12-3 or TRBV12-4 and TRBJ2-5; TRBD2 is a possible D gene (7 bases). CDR3 length equals 13 residues. Trimming removed 5 bases at V and 5 bases at J, with 12 bases between. The CDR3 DNA reads as TGTGCCAGCAGTCGGGGGGCTGGGGAGACCCAGTACTTC. It encodes CASSRGAGETQYF.

This rearrangement joins TRBV19 to TRBJ2-1; 8 positions agree with TRBD1. Losses at the gene ends were 2 bases for V and 9 bases for J; bases not matched to a gene: 9. The CDR3 is 15 amino acids. CDR1 LNHDA and CDR2 SQIVND come from the germline V gene (reference sequence). The CDR3 sequence: CASSIFRAGGGEQFF. The CDR3 DNA reads TGTGCCAGTAGTATATTCCGGGCAGGGGGCGGTGAGCAGTTCTTC.

V and J are TRBV2 and TRBJ2-5; D uncertain. CDR3 length: 14 residues. Per germline, CDR1 SNHLY and CDR2 FYNNEI. Deletions cut 3 bases from V and 5 bases from J, with 13 bases between. CDR3 protein: CASSDRRKRETQYF. CDR3 DNA: TGTGCCAGCAGTGACCGGCGAAAAAGGGAGACCCAGTACTTC.

This clonotype was detected a few times. In nucleotides, the CDR3 is TGTGCCAGCAGTGAAGCGAGTGACAGGGGCTATGGCTACACCTTC. Amino acid sequence: CASSEASDRGYGYTF. The chain has TRBV6-9 and TRBJ1-2, with TRBD1 identical over 8 bases. V lost 5 bases, J lost 4 bases, and 9 bases stayed unmatched. The CDR3 spans 15 residues. Germline V gene data show CDR1 as MNHGY and CDR2 as SVAAGI.

The rearrangement joins TRBV2 to TRBJ1-6; D is possibly TRBD1 (6 bases). Trimming shortened V by 5 bases and J by 7 bases, and 15 bases separated the two germline ends. This CDR3 has 15 amino acids. Germline CDR1 and CDR2: SNHLY and FYNNEI. CDR3 DNA sequence: TGTGCCAGCAGTTCGACAGGTTATTTGAATTCACCCCTCCACTTT. As protein: CASSSTGYLNSPLHF.

This clonotype turned up a few times. The V call is TRBV12-3 or TRBV12-4, the J call TRBJ1-4; D might be TRBD1 (5 bases). V was cut by 5 bases and J by 7 bases, with 14 bases left in between. This CDR3 spans 14 amino acids. This chain's CDR3 is CASSPGPYSEKLFF. CDR3 DNA sequence: TGTGCCAGCAGTCCGGGACCGTACTCTGAAAAACTGTTTTTT.

This clonotype was picked up one time. A much larger clone sits a single nucleotide away, making a read error possible. This sequence joins TRBV11-2 and TRBJ2-7; perhaps TRBD2 as D (6 bases). Germline values: CDR1 SGHAT, CDR2 FQNNGV. The CDR3 runs to 15 residues. Trimming removed 1 base at V and 0 bases at J, with 10 bases between. The CDR3 sequence: CASSLGAGYSYEQYF. CDR3 nucleotides: TGTGCCAGCAGCTTAGGGGCGGGGTACTCCTACGAGCAGTACTTC.

This rearrangement joins TRBV5-1 to TRBJ1-2; a weak D match, TRBD1 (5 bases). The V gene's germline CDR1 is SGHRS and CDR2 YFSETQ. Trimming left V 5 bases short and J 8 bases short, with 22 bases between. CDR3 length equals 15 residues. CDR3: CASRPAQTSGDGYTF. As DNA, the CDR3 is TGCGCCAGCAGGCCAGCTCAAACCTCGGGGGACGGCTACACCTTC.

This clonotype was observed a few times. This chain connects TRBV28 to TRBJ1-5; D might be TRBD1 (6 bases). Germline CDR1 reads MDHEN; CDR2 reads SYDVKM. The CDR3 is made up of 15 amino acids. Trimming took 2 bases from V and 1 from J, leaving 9 bases between them. This CDR3 reads CASSLMQGSNQPQHF. In DNA form, the CDR3 reads TGTGCCAGCAGTTTAATGCAGGGGAGCAATCAGCCCCAGCATTTT.

This clonotype was recorded only once. A single base separates this from a much larger clone, so it may be a read error. The CDR3 sequence: CASSIPRTLGCTF. Written as DNA, the CDR3 is TGTGCCAGTAGTATCCCAAGGACCCTGGGCTGCACCTTC. The chain links TRBV19 to TRBJ1-2; D is undetermined. This CDR3 region has 13 residues. From germline, CDR1 is LNHDA and CDR2 SQIVND (reference sequence).

This clonotype has ten or more counts. This chain links TRBV7-2 with TRBJ1-1, with D possibly matching TRBD1 (5 bases). The V end was cut by 2 bases, the J end by 4 bases, with 11 bases between. Germline CDR1 is SGHTA and CDR2 is FQGNSA. The CDR3 is 14 amino acids. This CDR3 reads CASSLPGLGTEAFF. For the CDR3, the DNA is TGTGCCAGCAGCTTACCAGGGCTCGGCACTGAAGCTTTCTTT.

About this clonotype itself: A much more abundant neighbour one base away suggests this may be a read error. J is TRBJ2-7 and V is TRBV6-2 or TRBV6-3; D is perhaps TRBD1 (5 bases). This CDR3 has 11 amino acids. V lost 5 bases and J lost 5, with 7 bases in between. Per the germline V gene, CDR1 is MNHEY and CDR2 is SVGEGT. This CDR3 is CASSPRDEQYF. CDR3 coding DNA: TGTGCCAGCAGTCCCAGGGACGAGCAGTACTTC.

This clonotype occurred once. The chain carries TRBV7-2 and TRBJ2-1, with 10 bases identical to TRBD2. V was clipped by 3 bases and J by 15 bases; unmatched bases: 8. Germline CDR1 reads SGHTA; CDR2 reads FQGNSA. CDR3 size: 13 residues. The CDR3 DNA sequence: TGTGCCAGCAGCTTCGGACTAGCGGAGTCAGTGTTCTTC. Its protein product is CASSFGLAESVFF.

This clonotype was detected ten times or more. For the CDR3, the DNA is TGTGCCAGCAGCCCGAAGGGACCTGTGAACACTGAAGCTTTCTTT. This encodes CASSPKGPVNTEAFF. The chain is built from TRBV7-2 and TRBJ1-1, with D possibly matching TRBD1 (5 bases). Germline CDR1 reads SGHTA; CDR2 reads FQGNSA. Trimming stripped 5 bases from V and 0 bases from J, with 13 bases between. CDR3 length: 15 residues.

As for this clonotype: Given a much more abundant clone one base away, this may be a read error. The chain couples TRBV20-1 to TRBJ1-5, with 10 bases fitting TRBD1. Trimming removed 6 bases from V and 4 bases from J; junction bases left unmatched: 9. CDR1 is DFQATT, CDR2 SNEGSKA, per germline (reference sequence). CDR3 length: 15 amino acids. This CDR3 reads CSAIRGTGANQPQHF. The CDR3 DNA is TGCAGTGCCATTCGAGGGACAGGGGCTAATCAGCCCCAGCATTTT.